This TCR beta chain was recovered during a study of T cells after yellow fever vaccination. The sample holds many counts of this clonotype. TCRdb re-called the 5' RACE reads through MiXCR, storing one row per CDR3 protein. The sample yields under 200,000 distinct CDR3 sequences, 6.5% to 8.5% seen once. The germline V gene has CDR1 LGHDT and CDR2 YNNKEL (reference sequence). V lost 1 base and J lost 7, with 13 bases in between. CDR3 length: 14 amino acids. The chain combines TRBV3-1 with TRBJ1-1; D is ambiguous. The receptor comes from a man aged 18 to 29 who received the YFV17D yellow fever vaccine. The sequences come from CD4+ T cells sorted from PBMCs, collected around 5 days after the first yellow fever vaccination. CDR3 loop: CASSQAAVNVEAFF. The CDR3 DNA reads TGTGCCAGCAGCCAAGCGGCCGTAAACGTTGAAGCTTTCTTT. The full variable domain, completed using reference TRBV3-1 and TRBJ1-1, is DTAVSQTPKYLVTQMGNDKSIKCEQNLGHDTMYWYKQDSKKFLKIMFSYNNKELIINETVPNRFSPKSPDKAHLNLHINSLELGDSAVYFCASSQAAVNVEAFFGQGTRLTVV.